These 6 T cell receptor beta chains originate from one sample sequenced in a study of quantifying T cell responses using KT2 cells. Study-wide context: Reverse transcription used primers in the TCR alpha and beta constant regions.

A single-stranded UMI oligo with SP2 sequence was ligated to cDNA 3' ends. An equimolar mix of RC1.1 and RC1.2 primed the beta chain across TRBC1 and TRBC2. TCRdb independently ran MiXCR on the UMI-ligation and nested PCR reads; one entry per CDR3 protein. The sample has tens of thousands of distinct CDR3 sequences, about 7.1% seen once. Material: PBMCs spiked with cells of the T cell clone KT2. These receptors originate from a human donor.

This clonotype has ten or more counts. The CDR3 sequence is CASTQDRGHRYGYTF. The DNA for the CDR3 is TGTGCCAGCACTCAGGACAGGGGGCATCGGTATGGCTACACCTTC. The rearrangement uses TRBV12-3 or TRBV12-4 and TRBJ1-2; the match to TRBD1 covers 11 bases. This CDR3 region has 15 residues. V was clipped by 7 bases and J by 5 bases; unmatched bases: 9.

The chain employs TRBV7-9 and TRBJ1-5; D is perhaps TRBD1 (5 bases). The CDR3 loop spans 12 amino acids. Trimming removed 5 bases from V and 6 bases from J, with 8 bases in between. Looked up from germline, CDR1 is SEHNR and CDR2 is FQNEAQ (reference sequence). CDR3 coding DNA: TGTGCCAGCAGCCTAACAGGTCAGCCCCAGCATTTT. It yields the protein CASSLTGQPQHF.

The chain carries TRBV12-3 or TRBV12-4 and TRBJ2-1, with no clear D. This CDR3 contains 16 residues. The V end was cut by 3 bases, the J end by 2 bases, with 14 bases between. The DNA for the CDR3 is TGTGCCAGCAGTTTGGTGGGGTCGATTACCTACAATGAGCAGTTCTTC. This gives the protein CASSLVGSITYNEQFF.

This clonotype was counted ten times or more. The rearrangement joins TRBV18 to TRBJ1-2; 10 positions agree with TRBD1. The V gene's germline CDR1 is KGHSH and CDR2 LQKENI. Trimming took 3 bases from V and 7 from J; bases not matched to a gene: 8. This CDR3 contains 15 residues. The DNA for the CDR3 is TGTGCCAGCTCACCTCCTCCGACAGGGGGCCTTGGCTACACCTTC. Its translation: CASSPPPTGGLGYTF.

CDR3 sequence reads: CASSLVARNTEAFF. CDR3 in DNA: TGTGCCAGCAGCTTGGTAGCAAGGAACACTGAAGCTTTCTTT. The rearrangement joins TRBV5-5 to TRBJ1-1; D is unclear. The CDR3 consists of 14 residues. Trimming took off 0 bases at V and 1 base at J, with 7 bases between the two ends. In germline, CDR1 is SGHKS, CDR2 YYEKEE (reference sequence).

The chain uses TRBV7-2 and TRBJ2-6, with unresolved D. Germline V gene sequence: CDR1 SGHTA, CDR2 FQGNSA. V gave up 0 bases and J gave up 0 bases, with 12 bases separating them. This CDR3 region has 18 residues. CDR3 sequence: CASSLAGTSSSGANVLTF. In nucleotides, the CDR3 is TGTGCCAGCAGCTTAGCTGGTACCTCAAGCTCTGGGGCCAACGTCCTGACTTTC.